This TCR beta chain was captured in a study of CD8+ T cells in alopecia areata. This clone has a handful of counts. Its antigen remains unknown. The germline V and J ends were trimmed by 2 bases and 3 bases, with 11 bases remaining between them. The CDR3 has 13 amino acids. The germline V gene encodes CDR1 SQVTM and CDR2 ANQGSEA. Following extraction, RNA underwent reverse transcription to cDNA, which served as the sequencing template. Sequencing used immunoSEQ multiplex PCR; TCRdb keeps in-frame clones, though not all of them. The sample has about 150,000 clones, about three fifths seen once. Study-level findings and limits: In scalp samples, resident alphabeta T cells of normal skin are also sequenced.

Sample: CD8+ T cells sorted from blood. This clonotype originated in a human donor in good health. The gene calls are TRBV29-1 and TRBJ2-7; TRBD1 might be the D (5 bases). The CDR3 nucleotides read TGCAGCGTTGAAACAGCGCAGGGCTACGAGCAGTACTTC. Residues: CSVETAQGYEQYF.